The sample holds one count of the clone carrying this T cell receptor (beta chain). Germline CDR1 SQVTM, CDR2 ANQGSEA. There are 14 residues in the CDR3. This entry comes from a study of blood T cells in healthy people across ages. Primed by a sample-barcoded 5' primer and a J-beta primer mix, a second PCR proceeded for about 6 to 11 cycles. Per sample, CDR3-containing paired-end reads numbered at least 2.5 million. One entry per CDR3 protein results from TCRdb running MiXCR on the 5' RACE reads. Of 700,000 or so distinct CDR3 sequences detected, roughly 20% appear once; the ten largest clones hold around a fifth.

The specimen sequenced was blood. The chain joins TRBV29-1 to TRBJ2-5, with D perhaps being TRBD1 or TRBD2 (6 bases each). TRBJ2-7 explains the end of the DNA better; the J call may be wrong. The sequence was obtained from a man aged 70-80 years in good health. Here the CDR3 DNA reads TGCAGCGTCGAGGGGGGAAGGACCTCCTACGAGCAGTACTTC. It translates to CSVEGGRTSYEQYF.